The subject of this entry is one TCR beta chain. Its antigen remains unknown. These data are taken from a study of graft-versus-host responses after intestinal transplantation. About the research overall: Every recipient had anti-thymocyte globulin induction and around three years of tacrolimus plus steroids. Findings and caveats of the study: Analysis identified GvH clones in recipient marrow, with some appearing first in ileum or blood.

Data came from immunoSEQ multiplex PCR; TCRdb stores just in-frame clones and leaves some out. The data contain tens of thousands of clones, roughly nine tenths of them singletons. The ends lost 3 bases at V and 2 bases at J; junction bases unmatched: 1. This CDR3 spans 15 amino acids. The V gene's germline CDR1 is WSHSY and CDR2 SAAADI. This rearrangement joins TRBV10-2 to TRBJ2-7; TRBD2 matches 13 bases. The sample here was unstimulated CD8+ T cells sorted from spleen or lymph node cells, taken before intestinal transplant. The receptor comes from a human donor who received an intestinal transplant. CDR3 residues: CASSETSGGAYEQYF. Here the CDR3 DNA reads TGCGCCAGCAGTGAAACTAGCGGGGGGGCCTACGAGCAGTACTTC.